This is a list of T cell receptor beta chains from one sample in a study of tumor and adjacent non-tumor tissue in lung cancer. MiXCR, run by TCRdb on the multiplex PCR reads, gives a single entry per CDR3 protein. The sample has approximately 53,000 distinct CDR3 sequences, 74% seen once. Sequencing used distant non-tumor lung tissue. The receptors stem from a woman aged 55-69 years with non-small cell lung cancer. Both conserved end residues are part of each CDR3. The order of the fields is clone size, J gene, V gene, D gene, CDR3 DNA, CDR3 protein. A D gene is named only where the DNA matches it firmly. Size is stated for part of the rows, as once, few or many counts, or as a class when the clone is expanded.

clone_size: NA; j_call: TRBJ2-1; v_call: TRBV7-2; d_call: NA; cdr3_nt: TGTGACAGCAGCTTAGCCAGGGACTCCTACAATGAGCAGTTCTTC; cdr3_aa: CDSSLARDSYNEQFF
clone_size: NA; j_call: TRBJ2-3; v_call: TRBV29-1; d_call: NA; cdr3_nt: TGCAGCGCTCGCAGAGGGATTGAAGATACGCAGTATTTT; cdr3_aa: CSARRGIEDTQYF
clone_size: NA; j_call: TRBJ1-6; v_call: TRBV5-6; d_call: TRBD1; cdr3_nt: TGTTCCAGCAGCCTGGGGACAGGGGGCAGGTATTCACCCCTCCACTTT; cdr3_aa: CSSSLGTGGRYSPLHF
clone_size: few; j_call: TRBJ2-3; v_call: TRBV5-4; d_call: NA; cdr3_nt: TGTGCCAGCAGCTTGGGTTTGCAGACCTCTAGCACAGATACGCAGTATTTT; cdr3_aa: CASSLGLQTSSTDTQYF
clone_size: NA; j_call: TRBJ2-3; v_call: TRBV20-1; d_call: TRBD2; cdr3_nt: TGCAGTGTCAAAGCGGGATACACAGATACGCAGTATTTT; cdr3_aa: CSVKAGYTDTQYF
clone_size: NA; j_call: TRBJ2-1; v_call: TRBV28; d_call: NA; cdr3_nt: TGTGCCAGCAGCATTTTGAGGACAGTGGACTACAATGAGCAGTTCTTC; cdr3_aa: CASSILRTVDYNEQFF
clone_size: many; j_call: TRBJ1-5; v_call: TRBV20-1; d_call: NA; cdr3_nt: TGCAGTGCTAGAGATATAAAGGCGGAGAATCAGCCCCAGCATTTT; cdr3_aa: CSARDIKAENQPQHF
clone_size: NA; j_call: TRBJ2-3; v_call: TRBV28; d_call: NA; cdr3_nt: TGTGCCAGCAGTATCCAGGCAGGGGTAGGCACAGATACGCAGTATTTT; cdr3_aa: CASSIQAGVGTDTQYF
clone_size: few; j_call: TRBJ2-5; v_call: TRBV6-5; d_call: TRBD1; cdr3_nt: TGTGCTAACAGAAACAGGGGGCGCGAAGAGACCCAGTACTTC; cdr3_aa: CANRNRGREETQYF
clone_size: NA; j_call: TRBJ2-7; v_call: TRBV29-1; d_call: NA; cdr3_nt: TGCAGCGTTTTAGACACATTCCCCTACGAGCAATACTTC; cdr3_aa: CSVLDTFPYEQYF
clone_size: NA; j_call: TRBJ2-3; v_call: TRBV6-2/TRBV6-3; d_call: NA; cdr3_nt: TGTGCCAGCAGTTCCCGGGGCGACGATCAGCCCCAGTATTTT; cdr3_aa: CASSSRGDDQPQYF
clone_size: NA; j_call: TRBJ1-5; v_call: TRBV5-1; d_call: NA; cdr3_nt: TGCGCCATCAGCTCCGGGGCCCCCAATCAGCCCCAGCATTTT; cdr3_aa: CAISSGAPNQPQHF
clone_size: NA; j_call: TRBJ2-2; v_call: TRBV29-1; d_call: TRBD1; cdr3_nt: TGCAGAGTTGTTTGGCAGGGGGCAACCGGGGAGCTGCTTTTT; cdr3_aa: CRVVWQGATGELLF
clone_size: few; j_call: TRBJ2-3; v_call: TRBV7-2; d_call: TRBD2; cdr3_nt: TGTGCCAGCAGCTGGGGGCCGGGACTAGCCACAGATACGCAGTATTTT; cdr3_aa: CASSWGPGLATDTQYF
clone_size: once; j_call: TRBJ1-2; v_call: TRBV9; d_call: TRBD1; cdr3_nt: TGTGCCAGCAGCCTGTTCCTGGGACAGCCTCAGGGCTACACCTTC; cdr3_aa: CASSLFLGQPQGYTF
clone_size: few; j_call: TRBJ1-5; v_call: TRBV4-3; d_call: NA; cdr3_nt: TGCGCCAGCAGCCTATACTGGACTAAACCTAGGGGATCCCAGCCCCAGCATTTT; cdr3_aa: CASSLYWTKPRGSQPQHF
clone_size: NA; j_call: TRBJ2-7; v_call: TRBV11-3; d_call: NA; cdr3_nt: TGTGCCAGCAGCTTGCGGACAGTGGTCTCCTATGAGCAGTACTTC; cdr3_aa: CASSLRTVVSYEQYF
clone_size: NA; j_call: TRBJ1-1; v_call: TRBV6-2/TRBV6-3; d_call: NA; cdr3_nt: TGTACCAGCAGTGCCTCCTTTACCGCCTTGGTGGCTTTCTTT; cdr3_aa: CTSSASFTALVAFF
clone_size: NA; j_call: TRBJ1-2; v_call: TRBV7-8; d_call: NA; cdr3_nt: TGTGCCAGCAGCTTAGCTATATGGGGCGCAGATGGCTACACCTTC; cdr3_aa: CASSLAIWGADGYTF
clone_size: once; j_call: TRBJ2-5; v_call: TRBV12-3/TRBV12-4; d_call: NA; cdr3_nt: TGTGCCAGCAGTTTATGGTTGAAAGATACCCAGTACTTC; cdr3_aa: CASSLWLKDTQYF
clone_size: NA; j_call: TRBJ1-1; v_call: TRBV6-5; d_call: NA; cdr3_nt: TGTGCCACCACTTCCCGGACAGAAGTTTTCTTT; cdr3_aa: CATTSRTEVFF
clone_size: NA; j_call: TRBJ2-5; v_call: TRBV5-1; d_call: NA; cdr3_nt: TGCGCCAGCAGCTTCTTCGTGACCGGCCTACAAGAGACCCAGTACTTC; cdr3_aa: CASSFFVTGLQETQYF
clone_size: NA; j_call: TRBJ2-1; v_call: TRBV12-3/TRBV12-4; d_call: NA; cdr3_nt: TGTGCCAGCAGTCCACGACGAGTCCAACGTGTGGACGAGCAGTTCTTC; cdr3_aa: CASSPRRVQRVDEQFF
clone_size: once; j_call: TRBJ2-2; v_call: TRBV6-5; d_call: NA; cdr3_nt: TGTGTCAGCAGAAGACAGACCACCGGGGAGCTGATTTTT; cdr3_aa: CVSRRQTTGELIF
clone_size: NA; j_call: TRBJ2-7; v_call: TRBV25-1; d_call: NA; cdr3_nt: TGTGCCAGCAGTGACAGGAGTCAATCCTACGAGCAGTACTTC; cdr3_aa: CASSDRSQSYEQYF
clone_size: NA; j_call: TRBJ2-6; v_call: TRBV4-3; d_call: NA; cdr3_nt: TGCGCCAGCAGCCAAGGGACAGCTGGGGCCAAGGTTCTGACTTTC; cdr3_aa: CASSQGTAGAKVLTF
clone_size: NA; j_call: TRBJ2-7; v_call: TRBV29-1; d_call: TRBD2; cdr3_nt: TGCAGCGTCGCGGGACTAGTGAACGAGCAGTACTTC; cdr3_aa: CSVAGLVNEQYF
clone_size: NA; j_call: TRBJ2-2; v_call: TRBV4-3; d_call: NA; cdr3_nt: TGCGCCAGCAGCCATGGGGCAGGAGGATTGAACACCGGGGAGCTGTTTTTT; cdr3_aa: CASSHGAGGLNTGELFF
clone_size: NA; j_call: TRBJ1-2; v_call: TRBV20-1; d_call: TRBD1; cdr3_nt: TGCAGTGTTAGTTCGGACAGGGGGCGCAGCTATGACTACACCTTC; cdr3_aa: CSVSSDRGRSYDYTF
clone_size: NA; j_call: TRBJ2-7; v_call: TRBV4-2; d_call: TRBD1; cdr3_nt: TGTGCCAGCCGGGACAGGGAAACGAACGAGCAGTACTTC; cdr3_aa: CASRDRETNEQYF
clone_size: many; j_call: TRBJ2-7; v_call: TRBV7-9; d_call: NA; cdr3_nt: TGTGCCAGCAGCTTAGACGGAGGGACCGAGGGGAACTTC; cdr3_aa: CASSLDGGTEGNF
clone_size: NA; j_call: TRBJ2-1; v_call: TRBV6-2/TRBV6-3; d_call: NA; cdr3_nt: TGTGCCAGCAGTCCCCGGACCAGTATAGCTGAGCGGTTCTTC; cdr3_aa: CASSPRTSIAERFF
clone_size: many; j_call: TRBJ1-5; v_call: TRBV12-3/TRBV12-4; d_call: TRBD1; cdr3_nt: TGTGCCAGCGCAGGGGGTCAAAGTCAGCCCCAGCATTTT; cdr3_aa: CASAGGQSQPQHF
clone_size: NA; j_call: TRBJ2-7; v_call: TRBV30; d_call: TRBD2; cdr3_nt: TGTGCTTGGACCAAGGCACTAGCGGGAGTTTACGAGCAGTACTTC; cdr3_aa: CAWTKALAGVYEQYF
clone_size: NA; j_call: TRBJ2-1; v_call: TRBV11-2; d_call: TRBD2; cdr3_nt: TGTGCCAGCAGCTCACAGCGGGGCTCCTACAATGAGCAGTTCTTC; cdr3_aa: CASSSQRGSYNEQFF
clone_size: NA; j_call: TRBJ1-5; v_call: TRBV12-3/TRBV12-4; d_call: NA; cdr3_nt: TGTACCAGCAGTTTTATTCCCGGCAGGGGCCAGCCTCAGCATTTT; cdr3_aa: CTSSFIPGRGQPQHF
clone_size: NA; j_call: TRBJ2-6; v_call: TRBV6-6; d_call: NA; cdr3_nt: TGTACCAGCAGTTATGGTTATGGGGCCAACGTCCTGACTTTC; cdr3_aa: CTSSYGYGANVLTF
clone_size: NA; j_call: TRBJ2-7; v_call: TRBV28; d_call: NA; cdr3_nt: TGTGCCAGCAGTTTCCGTGGAGGGCCCTCCTACGAGCAGTACTTC; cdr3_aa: CASSFRGGPSYEQYF
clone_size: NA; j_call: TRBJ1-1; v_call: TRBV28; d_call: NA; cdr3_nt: TGTGCCAACAGTGTAGGTCAGCTTGTTGAAGCTTTCTTT; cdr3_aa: CANSVGQLVEAFF
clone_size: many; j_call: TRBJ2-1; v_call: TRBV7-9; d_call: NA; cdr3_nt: TGTGCCAGCAGCCAACAGGACCGAAACTCCTACAATGAGCAGTTCTTC; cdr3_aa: CASSQQDRNSYNEQFF
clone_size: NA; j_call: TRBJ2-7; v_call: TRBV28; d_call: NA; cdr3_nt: TGTGCTAGCGGTTTCGTTGGGGGATCCGGCCACGAGCAGTACTTC; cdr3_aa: CASGFVGGSGHEQYF
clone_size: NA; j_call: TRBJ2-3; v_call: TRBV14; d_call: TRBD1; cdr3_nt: TGTGCCAGCAGCCAAGAACGGAGACAGGGGATGACAGATATGCAATATTTT; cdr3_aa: CASSQERRQGMTDMQYF
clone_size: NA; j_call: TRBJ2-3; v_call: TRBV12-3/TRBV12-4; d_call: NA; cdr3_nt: TGTGCTAACAGTTCAACCGGGGCAGGGGCGACAGATACGCAGTATTTT; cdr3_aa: CANSSTGAGATDTQYF
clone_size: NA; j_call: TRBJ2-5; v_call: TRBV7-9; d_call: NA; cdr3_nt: TGTGCCAGCAGCTTAGGCGACCTTCAGGCCCAGTACTTC; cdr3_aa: CASSLGDLQAQYF
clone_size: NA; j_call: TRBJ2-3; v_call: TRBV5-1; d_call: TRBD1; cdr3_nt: TGCGCCAGGAGCGCCCGACAGGGGCTTAGCACAGATACGCAGTATTTT; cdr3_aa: CARSARQGLSTDTQYF
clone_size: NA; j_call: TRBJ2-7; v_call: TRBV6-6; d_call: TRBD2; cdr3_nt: TGTGCCAGCAGTTATTCAACGTTGACTAGCGGAACCTACGAGCGGTACTTC; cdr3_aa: CASSYSTLTSGTYERYF
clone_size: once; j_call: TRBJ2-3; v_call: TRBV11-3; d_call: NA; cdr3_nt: TGTGCCAGCAGCTCCAATGGGGGTCTAGGAGATGCGCAGTATTTT; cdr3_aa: CASSSNGGLGDAQYF
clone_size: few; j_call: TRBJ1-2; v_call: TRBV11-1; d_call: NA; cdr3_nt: TGTGCCAGCAACTCCGGCAGGTTCTATGGCTACACCTTC; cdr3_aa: CASNSGRFYGYTF
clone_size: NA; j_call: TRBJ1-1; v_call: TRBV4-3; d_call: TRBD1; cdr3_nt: TGCGCCAGCAGTCGCAGGGGGGACACTGAAGCTTTCTTT; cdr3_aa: CASSRRGDTEAFF
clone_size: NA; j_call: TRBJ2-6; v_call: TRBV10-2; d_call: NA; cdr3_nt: TGCACCAGCAGTGATTACGGGGCCAGCGTCCTGACTTTC; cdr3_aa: CTSSDYGASVLTF
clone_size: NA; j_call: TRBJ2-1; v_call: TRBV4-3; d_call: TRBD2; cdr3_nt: TGCGCCAGCAACCAGTCTGGGACTAGCGGGAGTATAGCCTCCAATGAGCAGTTCTTC; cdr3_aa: CASNQSGTSGSIASNEQFF
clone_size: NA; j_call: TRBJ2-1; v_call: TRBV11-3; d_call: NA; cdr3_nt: TGCGCCAGCAGCTTAGATAGGGGAACCTACGAGCAGTTCTTC; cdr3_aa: CASSLDRGTYEQFF
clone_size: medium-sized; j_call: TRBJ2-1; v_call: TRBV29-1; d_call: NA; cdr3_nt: TGCAGCGTTGATGGGGTGGGGGGCAATGAGCAGTTCTTC; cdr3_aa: CSVDGVGGNEQFF